This TCR beta chain is drawn from a study of blood T cell repertoires in COVID-19. Study summary: Sites in the United States, Italy and Spain provided acute and convalescent COVID-19 samples.

Data came from immunoSEQ multiplex PCR; TCRdb stores just in-frame clones and leaves some out. The data contain 250,000 to 350,000 clones, more than 75% of them singletons. With 8 bases clipped from V and 5 bases from J, the junction kept 12 bases outside the gene matches. Germline-derived CDR1 and CDR2 are PRHDT and FYEKMQ (reference sequence). CDR3 length: 15 residues. The chain combines TRBV13 with TRBJ2-1; TRBD2 aligns across 7 bases. The sequencing sample was made of PBMCs or T cells enriched from blood (not recorded which). The sequence came from a man aged 55 to 70 who had recovered from COVID-19. CDR3: CASGLGTSLHNEQFF. For the CDR3, the DNA is TGTGCCAGCGGACTAGGGACTTCTCTCCACAATGAGCAGTTCTTC. The full variable domain, its missing parts supplied by reference TRBV13 and TRBJ2-1, is AAGVIQSPRHLIKEKRETATLKCYPIPRHDTVYWYQQGPGQDPQFLISFYEKMQSDKGSIPDRFSAQQFSDYHSELNMSSLELGDSALYFCASGLGTSLHNEQFFGPGTRLTVL.